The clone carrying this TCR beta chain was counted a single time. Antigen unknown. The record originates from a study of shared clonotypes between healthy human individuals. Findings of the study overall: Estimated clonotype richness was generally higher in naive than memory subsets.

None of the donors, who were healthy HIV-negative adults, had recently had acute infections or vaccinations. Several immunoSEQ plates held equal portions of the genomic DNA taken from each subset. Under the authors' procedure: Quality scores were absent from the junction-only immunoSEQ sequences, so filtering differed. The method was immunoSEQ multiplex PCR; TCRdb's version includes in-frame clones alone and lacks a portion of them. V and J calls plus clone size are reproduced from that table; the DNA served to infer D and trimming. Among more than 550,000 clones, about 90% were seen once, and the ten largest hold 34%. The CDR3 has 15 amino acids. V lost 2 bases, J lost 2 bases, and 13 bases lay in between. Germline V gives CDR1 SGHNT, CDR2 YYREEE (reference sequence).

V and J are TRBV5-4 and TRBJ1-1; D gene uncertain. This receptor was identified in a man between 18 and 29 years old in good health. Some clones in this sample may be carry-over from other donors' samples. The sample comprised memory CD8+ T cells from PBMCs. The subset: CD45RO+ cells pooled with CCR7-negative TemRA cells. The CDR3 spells CASSFNGQHNTEAFF. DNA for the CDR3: TGTGCCAGCAGCTTTAATGGGCAGCACAACACTGAAGCTTTCTTT.